The text below deals with one TCR beta chain. Its cognate antigen is unknown. The data were taken from a study of cytomegalovirus exposure and HLA in healthy donors. Whole-study results and caveats: Using the classifier, cytomegalovirus status was reportedly diagnosed with high specificity and sensitivity. A later analysis found first-cohort TCR clusters tended to co-occur in the 95 to 150 validation repertoires.

Per germline, CDR1 SGHVS and CDR2 FQNEAQ. Trimming cost V 6 bases and J 0 bases, with 12 bases left between them. The CDR3 length is 15 residues. The repertoire was sequenced with immunoSEQ multiplex PCR; TCRdb's copy has only in-frame clones and lacks some. This sample yields over 70,000 clones, of which roughly 92% are seen a single time; 0.63% belongs to the top ten. Sequences were obtained from PBMCs. The receptor was derived from a woman between 18 and 30 years old in good health and CMV-seronegative. The chain is built from TRBV7-8 and TRBJ1-5; D not certain. The CDR3 sequence is CASSSYGISNQPQHF. CDR3 coding DNA: TGTGCCAGCAGTTCGTACGGGATTAGCAATCAGCCCCAGCATTTT.